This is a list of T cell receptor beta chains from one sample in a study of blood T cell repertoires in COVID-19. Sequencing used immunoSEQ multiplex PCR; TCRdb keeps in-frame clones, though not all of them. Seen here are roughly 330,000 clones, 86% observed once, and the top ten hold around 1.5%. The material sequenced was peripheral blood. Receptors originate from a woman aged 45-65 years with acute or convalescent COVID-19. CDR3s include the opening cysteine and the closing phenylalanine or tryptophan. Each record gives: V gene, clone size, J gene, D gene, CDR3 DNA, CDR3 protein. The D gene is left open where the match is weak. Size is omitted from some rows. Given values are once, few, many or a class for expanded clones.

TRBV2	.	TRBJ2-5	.	TGTGCCAGCAATGGCGGGGACCAAGAGACCCAGTACTTC	CASNGGDQETQYF
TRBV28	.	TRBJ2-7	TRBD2	TGTGCCAGCGGTCTAGCGGGAGGTACCTACGAGCAGTACTTC	CASGLAGGTYEQYF
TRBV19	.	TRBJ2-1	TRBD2	TGTGCCAGTAGTCTTAGTCTAGCGGGGTCCCTTCGGAATGAGCAGTTCTTC	CASSLSLAGSLRNEQFF
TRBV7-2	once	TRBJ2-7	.	TGTGCCAGCAGCTTAGGGTCGGGAGTGAGGACCTACGAGCAGTACTTC	CASSLGSGVRTYEQYF
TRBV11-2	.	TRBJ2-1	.	TGTGCCAGCAGCTTAGCCTCTAGCGTGAGCTCCTACAATGAGCAGTTCTTC	CASSLASSVSSYNEQFF
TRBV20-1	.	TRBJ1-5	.	TGCAGTGCTAGTAGGAGGGGCAATCAGCCCCAGCATTTT	CSASRRGNQPQHF
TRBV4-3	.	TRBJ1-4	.	TGCGCCAGCAGCCGAGGACAGTCACAAGATGAAAAACTGTTTTTT	CASSRGQSQDEKLFF
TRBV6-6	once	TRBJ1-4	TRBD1	TGTGCCAGCAGTGGGCCAGGGACAGGGGGCAATGAAAAACTGTTTTTT	CASSGPGTGGNEKLFF
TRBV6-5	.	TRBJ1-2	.	TGTGCCAGCAGGAGTTCTAGGAAGTGGCATGGCTACACCTTC	CASRSSRKWHGYTF
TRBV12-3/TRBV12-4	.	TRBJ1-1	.	TGTGCCAGCAGCTGGGAGGTCATGACTGAAGCTTTCTTT	CASSWEVMTEAFF
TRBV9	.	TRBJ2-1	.	TGTGCCAGCAGCGTAGAGGAGGGTTCCTACAATGAGCAGTTCTTC	CASSVEEGSYNEQFF
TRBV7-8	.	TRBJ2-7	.	TGTGCCAGCAGCTTCGATGCAGGCCTCGAGCAGTACTTC	CASSFDAGLEQYF
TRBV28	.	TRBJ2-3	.	TGTGCCAGCAGTAACCCGGGGGTAGATACGCAGTATTTT	CASSNPGVDTQYF
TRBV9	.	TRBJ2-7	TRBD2	TGTGCCAGCAGGCGGGGAGGGACTAGCTCCTACGAGCAGTACTTC	CASRRGGTSSYEQYF
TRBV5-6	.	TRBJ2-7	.	TGTGCCAGCAGCTTGGCTCTAAACGTCCACGAGCAGTACTTC	CASSLALNVHEQYF
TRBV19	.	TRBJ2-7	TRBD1	TGTGCCAGTAAAGAGACAGGGGTAAACTACGAGCAGTACTTC	CASKETGVNYEQYF
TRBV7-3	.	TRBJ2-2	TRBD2	TGTGCCAGCAGCTATGGGACTAGCACCGGGGAGCTGTTTTTT	CASSYGTSTGELFF
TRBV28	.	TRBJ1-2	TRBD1	TGTGCCAGCAGTCTCAAACAGGGGTATGGCTACACCTTC	CASSLKQGYGYTF
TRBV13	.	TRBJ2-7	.	TGTGCCAGCAGCTTACTAGAAGCCTCCTACGAGCAGTACTTC	CASSLLEASYEQYF
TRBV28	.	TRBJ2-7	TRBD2	TGTGCCAGCAGACCCGGGACTAGTACCTACGAGCAGTACTTC	CASRPGTSTYEQYF
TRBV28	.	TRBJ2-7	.	TGTGCCAGCAGCGGAACGGGGTCCTACGAGCAGTACTTC	CASSGTGSYEQYF
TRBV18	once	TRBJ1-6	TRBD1	TGTGCCAGCTCAGTTTACGGGACAGAGAATTCACCCCTCCACTTT	CASSVYGTENSPLHF
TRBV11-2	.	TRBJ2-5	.	TGTGCCAGCAGCCAGCAGGGGCTTGTGGAGACCCAGTACTTC	CASSQQGLVETQYF
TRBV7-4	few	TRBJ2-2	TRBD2	TGTGCCAGCAGCTTCAGGACTAGCGGGAGGGCCAGTGGGGAGCTGTTTTTT	CASSFRTSGRASGELFF
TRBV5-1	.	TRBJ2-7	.	TGCGCCAGCAGCTTGGATCTGGGGCACGAGCAGTACTTC	CASSLDLGHEQYF
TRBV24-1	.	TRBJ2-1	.	TGTGCCACCAGTGACCCCGACGTAGAGGCACAGTTCTTC	CATSDPDVEAQFF
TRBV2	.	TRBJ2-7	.	TGTGCCAGCAGAGCGGTCGACGAGCAGTACTTC	CASRAVDEQYF
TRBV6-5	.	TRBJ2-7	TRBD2	TGTGCCAGCACTGGAACTAGCGGGAGCTACGAGCAGTACTTC	CASTGTSGSYEQYF
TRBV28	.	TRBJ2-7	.	TGTGCCAGCAGTTTATGGGACAGTACCTACGAGCAGTACTTC	CASSLWDSTYEQYF
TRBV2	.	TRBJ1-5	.	TGTGCCAGCAGTGCCCAGTGGGCCACGCTTAGCAATCAGCCCCAGCATTTT	CASSAQWATLSNQPQHF
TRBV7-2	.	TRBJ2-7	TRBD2	TGTGCCAGCAGCCCAGGTCGGCGGGAGGGCCTCTACGAGCAGTACTTC	CASSPGRREGLYEQYF
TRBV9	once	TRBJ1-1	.	TGTGCCAGCAGCCTGACAGGTTCCGAAGCTTTCTTT	CASSLTGSEAFF
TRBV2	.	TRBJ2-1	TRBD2	TGTGCCAGCAGCAGGGTACTAGCGGGACGGGTGGATGAGCAGTTCTTC	CASSRVLAGRVDEQFF
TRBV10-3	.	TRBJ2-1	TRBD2	TGTGCCATCAGTAGGGGCGGGACTAGCGGCCTTAGTGAGCAGTTCTTC	CAISRGGTSGLSEQFF
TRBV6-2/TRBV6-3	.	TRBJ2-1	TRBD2	TGTGCCAGCAGTTTCGATGTTAGCGGGAGCTCCTACAATGAGCAGTTCTTC	CASSFDVSGSSYNEQFF
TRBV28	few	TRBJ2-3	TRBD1	TGTGCCAGCAGCCCCAGGGACAGGGGTAGCACAGATACGCAGTATTTT	CASSPRDRGSTDTQYF
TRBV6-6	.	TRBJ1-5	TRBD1	TGTGCCAGCAGGAGGCTAGGGGGCGAAAGCAATCAGCCCCAGCATTTT	CASRRLGGESNQPQHF
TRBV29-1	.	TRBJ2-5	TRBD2	TGCAGCGTTGAAAAAGAACTAGCGGGAGGATCTTACTTC	CSVEKELAGGSYF
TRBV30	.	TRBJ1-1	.	TGTGCCTGGGCTCCGGACTACAACACTGAAGCTTTCTTT	CAWAPDYNTEAFF
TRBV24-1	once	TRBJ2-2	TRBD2	TGTGCCACCAGTGATTTCCGACTAGCGGGGAACACCGGGGAGCTGTTTTTT	CATSDFRLAGNTGELFF
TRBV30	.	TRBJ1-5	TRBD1	TGTGCCTGGAGGGTGACAGGGGGAAGCAATCAGCCCCAGCATTTT	CAWRVTGGSNQPQHF
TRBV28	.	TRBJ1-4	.	TGTGCCAGCAGTTCCGGGGACACCATAGGAGAAAAACTGTTTTTT	CASSSGDTIGEKLFF
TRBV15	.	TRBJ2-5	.	TGTGCCACCAGCAGAGATAGGGGCAGCCAAGAGACCCAGTACTTC	CATSRDRGSQETQYF
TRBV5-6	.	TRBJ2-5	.	TGTGCCAGCAGCTTGATCTCGAGCGGGCAAGAGACCCAGTACTTC	CASSLISSGQETQYF
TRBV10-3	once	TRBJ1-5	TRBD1	TGTGCCATCAGTGAGTCCTTAACAGGGGGCTCAATCAATCAGCCCCAGCATTTT	CAISESLTGGSINQPQHF
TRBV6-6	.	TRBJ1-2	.	TGTGCCAGCAGTTCGGCCACAGGGCGGTATGGCTACACCTTC	CASSSATGRYGYTF
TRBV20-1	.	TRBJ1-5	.	TGCAGTGCCGCGAACGATCAGCCCCAGCATTTT	CSAANDQPQHF
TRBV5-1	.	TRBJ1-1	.	TGCGCCAGCAGCTTGGCTTCGGGGAACACTGAAGCTTTCTTT	CASSLASGNTEAFF
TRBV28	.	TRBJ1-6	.	TGTGCCAGCAGTTTCATAAGGGGTCTGGATTCACCCCTCCACTTT	CASSFIRGLDSPLHF
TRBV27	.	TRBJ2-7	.	TGTGCCAGCAGTCCCTATTCTATCTACGAGCAGTACTTC	CASSPYSIYEQYF
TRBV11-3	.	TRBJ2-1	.	TGTGCCAGCAGCTCACAGGGTCTTGGCGGTGAGCAGTTCTTC	CASSSQGLGGEQFF
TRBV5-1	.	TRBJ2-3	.	TGCGCCAGCAGCTTGGAGTGGGCCCACACAGATACGCAGTATTTT	CASSLEWAHTDTQYF
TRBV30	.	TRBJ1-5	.	TGTGCCTGGAGTCGTGGACAGAGGTATCAGCCCCAGCATTTT	CAWSRGQRYQPQHF
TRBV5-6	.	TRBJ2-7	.	TGTGCCAGCAGCCCGGGGTGGGGGCACGAGCAGTACTTC	CASSPGWGHEQYF